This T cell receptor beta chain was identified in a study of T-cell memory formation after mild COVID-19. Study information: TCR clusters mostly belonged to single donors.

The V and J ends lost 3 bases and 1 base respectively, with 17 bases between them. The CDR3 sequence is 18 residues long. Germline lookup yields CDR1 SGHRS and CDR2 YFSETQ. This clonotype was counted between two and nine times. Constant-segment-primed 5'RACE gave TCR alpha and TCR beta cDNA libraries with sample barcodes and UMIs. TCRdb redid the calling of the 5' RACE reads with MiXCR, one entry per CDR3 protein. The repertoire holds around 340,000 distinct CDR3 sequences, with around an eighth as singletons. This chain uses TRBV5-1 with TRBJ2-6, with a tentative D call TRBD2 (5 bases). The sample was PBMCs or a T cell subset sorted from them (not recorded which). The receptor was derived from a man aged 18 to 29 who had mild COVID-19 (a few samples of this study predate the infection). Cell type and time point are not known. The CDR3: CASSSSAGRRSGANVLTF. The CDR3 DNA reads TGCGCCAGCAGCTCTTCGGCGGGCCGTCGGTCTGGGGCCAACGTCCTGACTTTC.